Listed below are T cell receptor beta chains from one sample, sequenced in a study of regulatory T cells in long-lasting Graves disease. MiXCR, run by TCRdb on the multiplex PCR reads, gives a single entry per CDR3 protein. Counted here are about 610,000 distinct CDR3 sequences, 15% to 20% occurring once; the ten biggest clones make up approximately 12%. The sample also formed part of further work on T cells in Graves' hyperthyroidism and ophthalmopathy.

This sample comprised peripheral blood mononuclear cells (PBMCs), obtained at new diagnosis, from a patient treated with antithyroid drugs. The receptor source for this set is a man younger than 35 with Graves disease. CDR3s include the opening cysteine and the closing phenylalanine or tryptophan. The order of the fields is clone size, D gene, J gene, V gene, CDR3 DNA, CDR3 protein. The D gene is left open where the match is weak. The size entry is marked missing in some rows and otherwise reads once, few, many or a size class.

NA | NA | TRBJ1-2 | TRBV27 | TGTGCCAGCACTTCCAGGCGGGCGCAAGGCTACACCTTC | CASTSRRAQGYTF
many | NA | TRBJ1-1 | TRBV12-3/TRBV12-4 | TGTGCCAGCAGCACAGGGCTCGGTGAAGCTTTCTTT | CASSTGLGEAFF
NA | TRBD1 | TRBJ1-1 | TRBV27 | TGTGCCAGCAGTTTTTCTAGGGGGGGGACAGTCTTCATGAACACTGAAGCTTTCTTT | CASSFSRGGTVFMNTEAFF
many | NA | TRBJ2-7 | TRBV7-9 | TGTGCCAGCAGCTCTGACAGTGACGAGCAGTACTTC | CASSSDSDEQYF
NA | TRBD2 | TRBJ2-1 | TRBV9 | TGTGCCAGCAGCGTAGTGGCTAGCGGGAGGGGCTACAATGAGCAGTTCTTC | CASSVVASGRGYNEQFF
NA | NA | TRBJ2-2 | TRBV28 | TGTGCCAGCAGCTCGGGACACACGAACACCGGGGAGCTGTTTTTT | CASSSGHTNTGELFF
many | TRBD2 | TRBJ2-1 | TRBV10-3 | TGTGCCATCAGCCCGTTTGGGACTAGCACGCACAATGAGCAGTTCTTC | CAISPFGTSTHNEQFF
many | TRBD1 | TRBJ2-1 | TRBV6-2/TRBV6-3 | TGTGCCAGCAGCTACCGGGACAGGGGGCATAGTGAGCAGTTCTTC | CASSYRDRGHSEQFF
NA | TRBD2 | TRBJ2-7 | TRBV9 | TGTGCCAGCAGCGTATCCGGTAGCGGGAGCCACGAGCAGTACTTC | CASSVSGSGSHEQYF
NA | TRBD2 | TRBJ2-3 | TRBV7-3 | TGTGCCAGCAGCGATCTAGCGGTCACAGATACGCAGTATTTT | CASSDLAVTDTQYF
few | TRBD2 | TRBJ2-1 | TRBV7-2 | TGTGCCAGCAGCCTTAGCGGGAGGGCCAGTGTCACTGAGCAGTTCTTC | CASSLSGRASVTEQFF
few | NA | TRBJ1-2 | TRBV5-1 | TGCGCCAGCAGACCGTCGGGGTATAACTATGGCTACACCTTC | CASRPSGYNYGYTF
few | NA | TRBJ2-1 | TRBV27 | TGTGCCAGCAGTTTATATACGGTCAGCTCCTACAATGAGCAGTTCTTC | CASSLYTVSSYNEQFF
many | TRBD2 | TRBJ2-1 | TRBV20-1 | TGCAGTGCTATAATGCCGACTAGCGGGAGCAATGAGCAGTTCTTC | CSAIMPTSGSNEQFF
NA | NA | TRBJ2-7 | TRBV29-1 | TGCAGCGTTCAGATGGCGCGGTACGAGCAGTACTTC | CSVQMARYEQYF
many | NA | TRBJ2-1 | TRBV6-2/TRBV6-3 | TGTGCCAGCAGCTACAGGAGTAATGAGCAGTTCTTC | CASSYRSNEQFF
many | TRBD1 | TRBJ2-7 | TRBV7-8 | TGTGCCAGCAGCCCAGAGGGGGGGGACAGGGTACATTACGAGCAGTACTTC | CASSPEGGDRVHYEQYF
many | NA | TRBJ2-6 | TRBV30 | TGTGCCGAGTCATCCCGCCCTGGGGCCAACGTCCTGACTTTC | CAESSRPGANVLTF
few | TRBD2 | TRBJ2-3 | TRBV30 | TGTGCCTGGAGTCCCCCGGCGCTAGCGAGCTGGGAGGGTATCACAGATACGCAGTATTTT | CAWSPPALASWEGITDTQYF
NA | TRBD1 | TRBJ1-3 | TRBV7-8 | TGTGCCAGCAGCAACCCCCCGGACAGGGGGGCTGGAAACACCATATATTTT | CASSNPPDRGAGNTIYF
few | TRBD1 | TRBJ1-5 | TRBV10-3 | TGTGCCACCAGTGAGTTCCCGGGACAGGGACAGCCCCAGCATTTT | CATSEFPGQGQPQHF
NA | NA | TRBJ2-6 | TRBV14 | TGTGCCAGCAGCCAAGCAGGGCTCTCTGGGGCCAACGTCCTGACTTTC | CASSQAGLSGANVLTF
many | NA | TRBJ1-1 | TRBV7-9 | TGTGCCAGCAGCTTAGAGGGGTTGGCTTTCTTT | CASSLEGLAFF
many | NA | TRBJ2-7 | TRBV12-3/TRBV12-4 | TGTGCCAGCGGACTTATTGGCGAGCAGTACTTC | CASGLIGEQYF
NA | NA | TRBJ1-2 | TRBV19 | TGTGCCAGTAGTACAGAGTTAGGGTCGGGGGTCAACTATGGCTACACCTTC | CASSTELGSGVNYGYTF
few | TRBD1 | TRBJ2-3 | TRBV6-2/TRBV6-3 | TGTGCCAGCAGTGCCAGGGACAGGGGATGGGCAGATACGCAGTATTTT | CASSARDRGWADTQYF
many | NA | TRBJ2-5 | TRBV11-1 | TGTGCCACCCGGGGTCAAGAAGAGACCCAGTACTTC | CATRGQEETQYF
few | TRBD1 | TRBJ2-7 | TRBV7-9 | TGTGCCAGCAGCTTTGCCACAGGGGGGACCTACGAGCAGTACTTC | CASSFATGGTYEQYF
few | NA | TRBJ1-4 | TRBV29-1 | TGCAGCGTCCGGACAGAGCTTCGTGAAAAACTGTTTTTT | CSVRTELREKLFF
NA | TRBD1 | TRBJ2-7 | TRBV12-3/TRBV12-4 | TGTGCCAGCAGCTCAGACGGAGAAAGAAGGACAGGGGGCCGCCACGAGCAGTACTTC | CASSSDGERRTGGRHEQYF
many | NA | TRBJ2-6 | TRBV12-3/TRBV12-4 | TGTGCCAGCAGTTTCCCCTCCTCTGGGGCCAACGTCCTGACTTTC | CASSFPSSGANVLTF